Listed below are T cell receptor beta chains from one sample, sequenced in a study of blood T cell repertoires in COVID-19. The data were produced by immunoSEQ multiplex PCR, yet TCRdb's version contains in-frame clones alone and is incomplete. Of about 420,000 clones in the sample, 85% to 90% are singletons; the top ten hold 0.8% to 0.85%. Sample: peripheral blood. The origin of the receptors is a man between 18 and 29 years old with COVID-19, enrolled during active disease. Both conserved end residues are part of each CDR3. Fields, in order: J gene, CDR3 length, V gene, clone size, D gene, CDR3 DNA, CDR3 protein. A D gene is named only where the DNA matches it firmly. Clone size is given for some rows only: seen once, a few or many times, or a class if the clone is expanded.

TRBJ1-2	14	TRBV7-9	NA	NA	TGTGCCAGCAGCCCCGAAGACAGGCCTTACCGCTACACCTTC	CASSPEDRPYRYTF
TRBJ2-7	15	TRBV28	NA	TRBD1	TGTGCCACAGTCAGAACCGGGACAGGGAGAAACGAGCAGTACTTC	CATVRTGTGRNEQYF
TRBJ2-5	14	TRBV2	NA	TRBD2	TGTGCCAGCAGCGTGACTAGCGGCTCGGAGACCCAGTACTTC	CASSVTSGSETQYF
TRBJ2-1	14	TRBV2	NA	NA	TGTGCCAGCAGTGATAGGTCTAGAGGCTATGAGCAGTTCTTC	CASSDRSRGYEQFF
TRBJ1-3	15	TRBV5-4	NA	TRBD1	TGTGCCAGCAGCATCGGGACAGGGGAGGGATACACCATATATTTT	CASSIGTGEGYTIYF
TRBJ2-5	14	TRBV5-1	NA	NA	TGCGCCAGCAGCGCGGCTAGGGGGTTCGAGACCCAGTACTTC	CASSAARGFETQYF
TRBJ2-7	16	TRBV3-1/TRBV3-2	few	TRBD2	TGTGCCAGCAGCCAAGCCCTTGCGGGGGGGCTGGACGAGCAGTACTTC	CASSQALAGGLDEQYF
TRBJ1-6	16	TRBV10-2	few	NA	TGCGCCAGCAGATCCGCTACAGGGTCCTATAATTCACCCCTCCACTTT	CASRSATGSYNSPLHF
TRBJ2-5	14	TRBV2	NA	NA	TGTGCCAGCAGTGAGTTGGGTAGGGGTGAGACCCAGTACTTC	CASSELGRGETQYF
TRBJ1-2	12	TRBV7-9	NA	TRBD1	TGTGCCAGCAGCAGGACAGGGGACGGCTACACCTTC	CASSRTGDGYTF
TRBJ2-1	13	TRBV11-3	NA	NA	TGTGCCAGCAGCTCATACCAGGACAGCGAGCAGTTCTTC	CASSSYQDSEQFF
TRBJ1-5	16	TRBV25-1	NA	NA	TGTGCCAGCAGTCCGACCCAGGGCGTCGGAAATCAGCCCCAGCATTTT	CASSPTQGVGNQPQHF
TRBJ2-7	17	TRBV11-3	NA	TRBD2	TGTGCCAGCAGCTTAGGCCTAGCGGGAGGGAAGAACTACGAGCAGTACTTC	CASSLGLAGGKNYEQYF
TRBJ2-6	16	TRBV19	NA	TRBD2	TGTGCCAGTAGCGGGGGGTCAATCTCTGGGGCCAACGTCCTGACTTTC	CASSGGSISGANVLTF
TRBJ2-7	14	TRBV2	NA	TRBD1	TGTGCCAGCAGTAAAGGGACAGGTTTGAGTGAGCAGTACTTC	CASSKGTGLSEQYF
TRBJ2-3	15	TRBV10-1	NA	TRBD2	TGCGCCAGCAGTGAGAGCGGGAGAGGGACAGATACGCAGTATTTT	CASSESGRGTDTQYF
TRBJ1-3	16	TRBV18	NA	NA	TGTGCCAGCTCACCACAGCCCGTTATCTCTGGAAACACCATATATTTT	CASSPQPVISGNTIYF
TRBJ1-6	18	TRBV9	NA	NA	TGTGCCAGCAGCGTAGGGTCCTTTGTGGCACCAGTTGGTTCACCCCTCCACTTT	CASSVGSFVAPVGSPLHF
TRBJ2-1	13	TRBV19	NA	NA	TGTGCCAGTAGTTACACCCCGAACAATGAGCAGTTCTTC	CASSYTPNNEQFF
TRBJ2-3	14	TRBV6-5	NA	NA	TGTGCCAGCAGTTACTCGCTCCGGGGGGATACGCAGTATTTT	CASSYSLRGDTQYF